The present T cell receptor (beta chain) was sequenced within a study of shared clonotypes between healthy human individuals. Study-wide context: Those who served as donors were two women and a few men between the ages of 18 and 49. General study results and limits: In contrast to clonotypes shared by all four donors, non-shared clonotypes had lower generation probabilities. Larger richness was generally estimated for naive than memory subsets.

The CDR3 contains 17 residues. Germline CDR1 and CDR2: LGHNA and YSLEER. With V trimmed by 2 bases and J by 9 bases, 12 bases remained unmatched. For this clone: Its antigen remains unknown.

Selected positively for CCR7 and CD45RO-negative, naive CD8 cells excluded terminally differentiated effector memory CD45RA+ cells. Running of the assay took place at deep level. The method was immunoSEQ multiplex PCR; TCRdb's version includes in-frame clones alone and lacks a portion of them. The sample lists approximately 1.9 million clones; around 93% were seen once. Sequenced material: naive CD8+ T cells from PBMCs. The source of this sequence is a man between 18 and 35 years old in good health. Some clones in this sample may be carry-over from other donors' samples. The V call is TRBV4-3, the J call TRBJ2-1; the match to TRBD2 covers 11 bases. As DNA, the CDR3 is TGCGCCAGCAGCCAATACTTCGAGACTAGCGGGGTGGGTGAGCAGTTCTTC. Encoded protein: CASSQYFETSGVGEQFF.